Shown below are 7 T cell receptor beta chains from a single sample sequenced in a study of blood T cell repertoires in COVID-19. The assay was immunoSEQ multiplex PCR, and TCRdb's table has in-frame clones only and misses some. The repertoire holds approximately 180,000 clones, with 85% to 90% as singletons. The sample taken for sequencing was peripheral blood. The receptors stem from a middle-aged man with active or convalescent COVID-19.

This chain connects TRBV18 to TRBJ1-3, with 9 positions matching TRBD1. The V and J ends lost 0 bases and 3 bases, in that order; junction bases with no gene match: 0. CDR1 KGHSH and CDR2 LQKENI come from the germline V gene. This CDR3 has 15 residues. CDR3 amino acids: CASSPPGQGGNTIYF. In DNA, the CDR3 is TGTGCCAGCTCACCACCGGGACAGGGTGGAAACACCATATATTTT.

The table lists this clone with a few counts. The V gene is TRBV12-5, the J gene TRBJ1-5; D perhaps matches TRBD1 (5 bases). The V gene lost 1 base and the J gene lost 3 bases, with 16 bases spanning the gap. Germline CDR1 is LGHNT and CDR2 is FRNRAP. The CDR3 extends over 17 amino acids. The CDR3 here is CASGLDLGRGLNQPQHF. The CDR3 DNA is TGTGCTAGTGGTTTGGACCTCGGACGGGGACTCAATCAGCCCCAGCATTTT.

The V and J genes are TRBV19 and TRBJ2-4; D unclear. From germline, CDR1 is LNHDA and CDR2 SQIVND (reference sequence). V lost 6 bases and J lost 0, with 15 bases in between. The CDR3 totals 16 residues. The CDR3 reads CASRMTLTSAKNIQYF. The CDR3 DNA reads TGTGCCAGTAGAATGACTTTGACTTCAGCCAAAAACATTCAGTACTTC.

This clone was picked up one time. The chain employs TRBV30 and TRBJ1-5; D gene uncertain. CDR1 is GTSNPN, CDR2 SVGIG, per germline (reference sequence). V dropped 4 bases and J dropped 9 bases, with 16 bases sitting between them. The CDR3 runs 13 residues. This CDR3 reads CAWIVAGALPQHF. The CDR3 DNA follows: TGTGCCTGGATTGTGGCGGGTGCACTGCCCCAGCATTTT.

J is TRBJ2-7 and V is TRBV18; D possibly corresponds to TRBD1 (5 bases). The CDR3 is 15 amino acids. Germline V CDR1 and CDR2: KGHSH, LQKENI. Trimming removed 0 bases at V and 1 base at J, with 10 bases between. The CDR3 loop is CASSPPEGVSYEQYF. The CDR3 DNA follows: TGTGCCAGCTCACCACCGGAAGGGGTTTCCTACGAGCAGTACTTC.

The chain combines TRBV19 with TRBJ1-4; TRBD1 agrees at 7 bases. CDR1 and CDR2 from the germline V gene are LNHDA and SQIVND (reference sequence). V lost 5 bases to trimming and J lost 1 base; unmatched junction nucleotides: 7. The CDR3 is 16 residues long. CDR3 bases: TGTGCCAGTAGTCGACGGACAGGAGTAACTAATGAAAAACTGTTTTTT. It is translated as CASSRRTGVTNEKLFF.

The chain carries TRBV15 and TRBJ2-1; D perhaps matches TRBD1 (6 bases). CDR3 size: 13 residues. CDR1 is LNHNV, CDR2 YYDKDF, per germline (reference sequence). The V and J ends lost 3 bases and 9 bases respectively, with 12 bases between them. The DNA for the CDR3 is TGTGCCACCAGCAGTACAGGGAGAGTTGAGCAGTTCTTC. Protein: CATSSTGRVEQFF.